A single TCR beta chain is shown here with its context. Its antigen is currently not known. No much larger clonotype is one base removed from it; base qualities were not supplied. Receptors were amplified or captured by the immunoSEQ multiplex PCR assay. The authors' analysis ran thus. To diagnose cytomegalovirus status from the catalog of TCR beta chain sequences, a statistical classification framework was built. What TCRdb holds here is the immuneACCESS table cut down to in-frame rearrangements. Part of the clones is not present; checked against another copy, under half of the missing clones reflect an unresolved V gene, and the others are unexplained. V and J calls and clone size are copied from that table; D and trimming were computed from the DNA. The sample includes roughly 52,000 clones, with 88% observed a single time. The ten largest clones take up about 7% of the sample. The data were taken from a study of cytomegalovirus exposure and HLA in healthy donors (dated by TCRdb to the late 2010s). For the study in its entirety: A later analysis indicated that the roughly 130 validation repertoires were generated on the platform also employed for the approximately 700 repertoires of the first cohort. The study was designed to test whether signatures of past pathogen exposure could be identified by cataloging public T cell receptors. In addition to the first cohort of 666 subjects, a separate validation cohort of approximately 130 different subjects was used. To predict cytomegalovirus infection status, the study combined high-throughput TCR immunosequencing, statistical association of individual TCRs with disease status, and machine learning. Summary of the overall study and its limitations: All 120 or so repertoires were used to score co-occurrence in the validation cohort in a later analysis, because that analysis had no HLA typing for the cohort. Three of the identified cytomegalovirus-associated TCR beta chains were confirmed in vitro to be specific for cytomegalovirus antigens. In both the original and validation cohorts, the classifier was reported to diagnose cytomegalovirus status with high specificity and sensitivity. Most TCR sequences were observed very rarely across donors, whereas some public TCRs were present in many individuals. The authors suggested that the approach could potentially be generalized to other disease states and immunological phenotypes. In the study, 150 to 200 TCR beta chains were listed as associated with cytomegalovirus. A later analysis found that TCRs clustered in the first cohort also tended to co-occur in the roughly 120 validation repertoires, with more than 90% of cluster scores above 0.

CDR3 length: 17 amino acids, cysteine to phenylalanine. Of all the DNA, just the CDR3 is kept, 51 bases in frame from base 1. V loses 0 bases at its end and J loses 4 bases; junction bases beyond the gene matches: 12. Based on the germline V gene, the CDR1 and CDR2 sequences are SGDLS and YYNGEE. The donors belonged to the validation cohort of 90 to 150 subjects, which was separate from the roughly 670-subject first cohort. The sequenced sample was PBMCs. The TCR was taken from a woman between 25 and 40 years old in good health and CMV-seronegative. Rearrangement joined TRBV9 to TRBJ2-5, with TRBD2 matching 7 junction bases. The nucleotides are TGTGCCAGCAGCGTAGCTTCCCCACTAGCGATTGGAGAGACCCAGTACTTC. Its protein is CASSVASPLAIGETQYF.